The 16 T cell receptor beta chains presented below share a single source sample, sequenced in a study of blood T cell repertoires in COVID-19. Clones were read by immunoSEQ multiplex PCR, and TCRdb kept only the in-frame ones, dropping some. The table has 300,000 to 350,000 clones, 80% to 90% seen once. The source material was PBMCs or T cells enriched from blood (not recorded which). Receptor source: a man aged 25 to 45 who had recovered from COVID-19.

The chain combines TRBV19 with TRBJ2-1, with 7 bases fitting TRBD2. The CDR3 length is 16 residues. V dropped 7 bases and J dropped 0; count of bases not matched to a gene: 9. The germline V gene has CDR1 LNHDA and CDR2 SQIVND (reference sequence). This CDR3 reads CASTTSSGGSYNEQFF. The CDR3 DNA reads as TGTGCCAGTACCACCTCCTCGGGGGGCTCCTACAATGAGCAGTTCTTC.

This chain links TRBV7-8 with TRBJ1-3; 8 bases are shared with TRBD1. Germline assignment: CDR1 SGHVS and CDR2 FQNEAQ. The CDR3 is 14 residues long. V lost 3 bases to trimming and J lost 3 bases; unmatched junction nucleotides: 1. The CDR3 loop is CASSFDRGGNTIYF. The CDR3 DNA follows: TGTGCCAGCAGCTTTGACAGGGGTGGAAACACCATATATTTT.

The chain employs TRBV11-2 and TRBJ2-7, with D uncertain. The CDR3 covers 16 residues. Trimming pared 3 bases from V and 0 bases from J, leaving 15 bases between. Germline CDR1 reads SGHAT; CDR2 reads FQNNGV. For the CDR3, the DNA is TGTGCCAGCAGCTTGGGCTCAGGCGCCCTCTCCTACGAGCAGTACTTC. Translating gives CASSLGSGALSYEQYF.

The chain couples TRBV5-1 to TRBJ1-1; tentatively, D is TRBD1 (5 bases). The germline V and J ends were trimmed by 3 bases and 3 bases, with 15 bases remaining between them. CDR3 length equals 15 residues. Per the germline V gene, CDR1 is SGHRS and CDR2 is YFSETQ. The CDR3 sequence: CASSSLAPGDTEAFF. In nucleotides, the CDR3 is TGCGCCAGCAGCTCCCTTGCCCCGGGGGACACTGAAGCTTTCTTT.

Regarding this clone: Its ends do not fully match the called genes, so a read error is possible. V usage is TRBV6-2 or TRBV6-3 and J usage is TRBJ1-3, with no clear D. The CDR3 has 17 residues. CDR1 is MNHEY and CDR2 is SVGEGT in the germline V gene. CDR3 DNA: TGTGCCAGCAGCTACTCTTCTTCGGGAATATCTGGAAACACCATATATTTT. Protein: CASSYSSSGISGNTIYF.

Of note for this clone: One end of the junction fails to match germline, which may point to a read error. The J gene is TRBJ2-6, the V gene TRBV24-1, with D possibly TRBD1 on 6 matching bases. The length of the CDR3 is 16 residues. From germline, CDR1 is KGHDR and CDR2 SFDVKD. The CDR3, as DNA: TGTGCCACCAGTGGTTTGGGACATACTGGGGCCAACGTCCTGACTTTC. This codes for CATSGLGHTGANVLTF.

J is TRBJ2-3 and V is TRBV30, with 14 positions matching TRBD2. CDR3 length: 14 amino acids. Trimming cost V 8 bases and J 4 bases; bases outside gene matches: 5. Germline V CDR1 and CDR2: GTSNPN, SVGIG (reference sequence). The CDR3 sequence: CAQTSGGAPDTQYF. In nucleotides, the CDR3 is TGTGCCCAGACTAGCGGGGGGGCCCCAGATACGCAGTATTTT.

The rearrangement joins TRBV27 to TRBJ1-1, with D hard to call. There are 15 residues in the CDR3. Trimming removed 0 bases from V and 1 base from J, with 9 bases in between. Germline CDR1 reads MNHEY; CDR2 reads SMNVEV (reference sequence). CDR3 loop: CASSLSYTPNTEAFF. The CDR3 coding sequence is TGTGCCAGCAGTTTATCGTACACCCCGAACACTGAAGCTTTCTTT.

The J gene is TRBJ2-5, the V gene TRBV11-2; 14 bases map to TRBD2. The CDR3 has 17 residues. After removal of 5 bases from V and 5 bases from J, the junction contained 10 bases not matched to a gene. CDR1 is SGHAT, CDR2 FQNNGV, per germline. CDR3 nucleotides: TGTGCCAGCAGCCCAGGGACTAGCGGGGGCTTAGGGGAGACCCAGTACTTC. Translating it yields CASSPGTSGGLGETQYF.

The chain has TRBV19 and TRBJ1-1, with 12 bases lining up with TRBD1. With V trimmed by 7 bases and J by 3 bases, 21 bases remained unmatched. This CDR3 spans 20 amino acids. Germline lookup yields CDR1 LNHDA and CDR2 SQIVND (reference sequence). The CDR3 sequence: CASIDRWGQGAPGGDTEAFF. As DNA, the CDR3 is TGTGCCAGTATAGATCGTTGGGGACAGGGGGCGCCCGGGGGTGACACTGAAGCTTTCTTT.

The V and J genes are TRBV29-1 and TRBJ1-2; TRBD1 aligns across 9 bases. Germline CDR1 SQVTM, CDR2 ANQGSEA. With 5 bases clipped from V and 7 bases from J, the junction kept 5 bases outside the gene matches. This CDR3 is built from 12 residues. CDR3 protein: CSVRQGVFGYTF. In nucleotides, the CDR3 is TGCAGCGTTAGACAGGGGGTTTTTGGCTACACCTTC. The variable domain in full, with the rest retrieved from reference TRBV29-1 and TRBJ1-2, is SAVISQKPSRDICQRGTSLTIQCQVDSQVTMMFWYRQQPGQSLTLIATANQGSEATYESGFVIDKFPISRPNLTFSTLTVSNMSPEDSSIYLCSVRQGVFGYTFGSGTRLTVV.

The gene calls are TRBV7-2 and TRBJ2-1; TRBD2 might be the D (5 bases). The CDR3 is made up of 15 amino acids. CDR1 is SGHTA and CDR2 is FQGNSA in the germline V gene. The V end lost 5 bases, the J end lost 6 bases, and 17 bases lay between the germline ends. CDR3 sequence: CASSPGSYSLNEQFF. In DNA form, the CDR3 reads TGTGCCAGCAGCCCGGGAAGTTATTCTCTCAATGAGCAGTTCTTC.

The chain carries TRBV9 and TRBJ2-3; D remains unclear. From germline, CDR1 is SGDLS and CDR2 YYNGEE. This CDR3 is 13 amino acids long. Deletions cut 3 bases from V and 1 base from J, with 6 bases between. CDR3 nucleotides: TGTGCCAGCAGCGCAGATGGCACAGATACGCAGTATTTT. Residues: CASSADGTDTQYF.

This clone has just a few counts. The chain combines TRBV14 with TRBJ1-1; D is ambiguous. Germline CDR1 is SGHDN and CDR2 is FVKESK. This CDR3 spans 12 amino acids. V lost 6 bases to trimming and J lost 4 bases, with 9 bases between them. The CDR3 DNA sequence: TGTGCCAGCAGAACTCTAGGCACTGAAGCTTTCTTT. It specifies CASRTLGTEAFF.

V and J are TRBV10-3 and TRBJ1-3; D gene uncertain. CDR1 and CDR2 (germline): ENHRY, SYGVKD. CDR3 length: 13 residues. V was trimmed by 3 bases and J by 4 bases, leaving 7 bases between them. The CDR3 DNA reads TGTGCCATCAGTGATATACTAGGAAACACCATATATTTT. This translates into CAISDILGNTIYF.

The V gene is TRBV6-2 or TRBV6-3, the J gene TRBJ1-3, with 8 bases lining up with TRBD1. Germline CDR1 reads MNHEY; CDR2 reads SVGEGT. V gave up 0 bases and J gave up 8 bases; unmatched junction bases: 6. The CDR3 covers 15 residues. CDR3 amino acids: CASSYSNRGEDTIYF. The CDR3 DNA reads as TGTGCCAGCAGTTACTCGAACAGGGGGGAGGACACCATATATTTT.